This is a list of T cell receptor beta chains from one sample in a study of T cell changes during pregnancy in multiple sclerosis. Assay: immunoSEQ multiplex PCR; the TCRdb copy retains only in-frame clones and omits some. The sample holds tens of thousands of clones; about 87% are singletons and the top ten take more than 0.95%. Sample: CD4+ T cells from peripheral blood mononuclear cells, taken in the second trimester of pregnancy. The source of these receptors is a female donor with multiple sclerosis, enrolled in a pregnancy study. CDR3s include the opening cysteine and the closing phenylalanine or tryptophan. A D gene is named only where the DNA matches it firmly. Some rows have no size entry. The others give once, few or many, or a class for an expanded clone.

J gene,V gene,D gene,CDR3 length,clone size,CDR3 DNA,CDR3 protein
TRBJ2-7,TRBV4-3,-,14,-,TGCGCCAGCAGCCAAGATGAGGGGGACTACGAGCAGTACTTC,CASSQDEGDYEQYF
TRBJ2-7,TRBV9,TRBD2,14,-,TGTGCCAGCAGCGCGGGACTAGCGGGAGGCTATATGTACTTC,CASSAGLAGGYMYF
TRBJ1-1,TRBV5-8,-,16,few,TGTGCCAGCAGCTCTGGCGACAGGCTTGGGAACACTGAAGCTTTCTTT,CASSSGDRLGNTEAFF
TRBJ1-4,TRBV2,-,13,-,TGTGCCAGCAGTTCAGGGGAGAGAGAAAAACTGTTTTTT,CASSSGEREKLFF
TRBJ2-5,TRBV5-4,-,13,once,TGTGCCAGCAGCTTCGACAGGAGGGAGACCCAGTACTTC,CASSFDRRETQYF
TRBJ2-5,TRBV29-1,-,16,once,TGCAGCGTTGAGCGAAGGAGTCTCCCGGCCCAAGAGACCCAGTACTTC,CSVERRSLPAQETQYF
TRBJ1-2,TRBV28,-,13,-,TGTGCCAGCAGAAACGGACAGTTCTATGGCTACACCTTC,CASRNGQFYGYTF
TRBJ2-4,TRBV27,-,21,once,TGTGCCAGCAGTTTAATACAACCAATTAAGGGACACCCTAGTATCAAAAACATTCAGTACTTC,CASSLIQPIKGHPSIKNIQYF
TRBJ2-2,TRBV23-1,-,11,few,TGCGCCAGCAGTCAATCCGGTGAGCTGTTTTTT,CASSQSGELFF
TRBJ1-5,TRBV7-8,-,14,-,TGTGCCAGCAGCCTAGAGGGGTTAGATCAGCCCCAGCATTTT,CASSLEGLDQPQHF
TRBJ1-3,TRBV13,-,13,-,TGTGCCAGCAGCCGTTACTCTGGAAACACCATATATTTT,CASSRYSGNTIYF
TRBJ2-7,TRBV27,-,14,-,TGTGCCAGCAGTCCTTCGTTTAGCGGTTACGAGCAGTACTTC,CASSPSFSGYEQYF
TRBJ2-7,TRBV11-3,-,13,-,TGTGCCAGCAGCTCCGGATCGGGCTACGAGCAGTACTTC,CASSSGSGYEQYF
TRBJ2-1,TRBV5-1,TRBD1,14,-,TGCGCCAGCAGCGGGACAGGGGGCAGCTATGAGCAGTTCTTC,CASSGTGGSYEQFF
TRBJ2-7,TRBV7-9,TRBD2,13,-,TGTGCCAGCAGAGTAGCGGGAGCCCCCGAGCAGTACTTC,CASRVAGAPEQYF
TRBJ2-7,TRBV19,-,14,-,TGTGCCAGTAAGACCACTCCAGGTACCTACGAGCAGTACTTC,CASKTTPGTYEQYF
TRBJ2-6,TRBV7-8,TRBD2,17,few,TGTGCCAGCAGCTTACCTAGCGGGACTTCTGGGGCCAACGTCCTGACTTTC,CASSLPSGTSGANVLTF
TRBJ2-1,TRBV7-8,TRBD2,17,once,TGTGCCAGCAGGCCTGGCAGTCTAGCGGGAGGTATTGGTGAGCAGTTCTTC,CASRPGSLAGGIGEQFF
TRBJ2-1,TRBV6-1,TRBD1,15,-,TGTGCCAGCAGATCCCGGGACAGGTCCTACAATGAGCAGTTCTTC,CASRSRDRSYNEQFF
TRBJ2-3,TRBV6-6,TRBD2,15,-,TGTGCCAGCAGTTCGCCGGGACTAGAGTCAGATACGCAGTATTTT,CASSSPGLESDTQYF
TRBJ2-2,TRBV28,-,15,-,TGTGCCAGCAGTTTAGGGCAGCTTTTTGGCGGGGAGCTGTTTTTT,CASSLGQLFGGELFF
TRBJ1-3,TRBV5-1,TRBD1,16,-,TGCGCCAGCAGCTTGGGCGGGACAGGGACTGGAAACACCATATATTTT,CASSLGGTGTGNTIYF
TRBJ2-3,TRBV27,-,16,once,TGTGCCAGCAGTTTAATGGCCAGTGGGCTCACAGATACGCAGTATTTT,CASSLMASGLTDTQYF
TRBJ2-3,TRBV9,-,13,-,TGTGCCAGCAGCGTAGCGGGGTCAGATACGCAGTATTTT,CASSVAGSDTQYF
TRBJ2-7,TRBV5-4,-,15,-,TGTGCCAGCAGCCTCTTGGAGGGGGGAGGGATCGAGCAGTACTTC,CASSLLEGGGIEQYF
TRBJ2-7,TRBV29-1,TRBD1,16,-,TGCAGCGTGGAAAAAGATGACAGGGTTGGGTCCTACGAGCAGTACTTC,CSVEKDDRVGSYEQYF
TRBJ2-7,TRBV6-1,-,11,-,TGTGCCAGCATCCAGGGTCACCAGCAGTACTTC,CASIQGHQQYF
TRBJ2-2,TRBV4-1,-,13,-,TGCGCCAGCAGCCAAGATCCCGCCGGGGAGCTGTTTTTT,CASSQDPAGELFF